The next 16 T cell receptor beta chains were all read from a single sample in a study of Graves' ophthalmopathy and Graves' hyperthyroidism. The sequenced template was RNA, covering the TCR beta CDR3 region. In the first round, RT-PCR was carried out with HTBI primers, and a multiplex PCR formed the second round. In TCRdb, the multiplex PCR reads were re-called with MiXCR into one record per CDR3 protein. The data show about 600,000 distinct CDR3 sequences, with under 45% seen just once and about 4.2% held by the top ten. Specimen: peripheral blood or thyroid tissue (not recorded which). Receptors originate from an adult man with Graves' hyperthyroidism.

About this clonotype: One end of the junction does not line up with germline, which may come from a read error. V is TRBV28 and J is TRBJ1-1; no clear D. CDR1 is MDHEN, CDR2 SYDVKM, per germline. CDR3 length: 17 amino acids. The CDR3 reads CASGLSTSMDRNTEAFF. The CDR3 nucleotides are TGTGCCAGCGGTTTATCGACATCCATGGACCGGAACACTGAAGCTTTCTTT.

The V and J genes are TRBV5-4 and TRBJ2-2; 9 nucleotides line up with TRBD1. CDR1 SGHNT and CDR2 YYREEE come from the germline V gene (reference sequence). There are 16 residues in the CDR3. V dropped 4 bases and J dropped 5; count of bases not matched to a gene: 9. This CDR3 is CASSGGRGQGTGELFF. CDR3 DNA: TGTGCCAGCAGCGGCGGCCGGGGACAGGGAACCGGGGAGCTGTTTTTT.

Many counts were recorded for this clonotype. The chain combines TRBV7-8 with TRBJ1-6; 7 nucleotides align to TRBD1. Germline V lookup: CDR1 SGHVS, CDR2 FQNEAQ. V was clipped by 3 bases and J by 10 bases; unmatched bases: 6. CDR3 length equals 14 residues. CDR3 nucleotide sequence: TGTGCCAGCAGCTTGACAGGGTCGTCCTCACCCCTCCACTTT. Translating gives CASSLTGSSSPLHF.

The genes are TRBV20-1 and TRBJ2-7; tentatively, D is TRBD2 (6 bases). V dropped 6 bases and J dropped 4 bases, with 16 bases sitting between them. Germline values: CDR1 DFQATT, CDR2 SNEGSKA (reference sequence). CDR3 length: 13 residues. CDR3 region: CSAQTLLAYEQYF. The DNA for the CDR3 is TGCAGTGCGCAAACCCTACTAGCATACGAGCAGTACTTC.

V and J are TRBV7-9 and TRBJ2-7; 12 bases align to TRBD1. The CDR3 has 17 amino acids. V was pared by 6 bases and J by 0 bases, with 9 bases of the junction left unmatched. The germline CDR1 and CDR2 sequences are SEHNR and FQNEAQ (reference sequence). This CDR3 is CASSFGDRGLYSYEQYF. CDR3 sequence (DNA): TGTGCCAGCAGTTTCGGGGACAGGGGGCTATACTCCTACGAGCAGTACTTC.

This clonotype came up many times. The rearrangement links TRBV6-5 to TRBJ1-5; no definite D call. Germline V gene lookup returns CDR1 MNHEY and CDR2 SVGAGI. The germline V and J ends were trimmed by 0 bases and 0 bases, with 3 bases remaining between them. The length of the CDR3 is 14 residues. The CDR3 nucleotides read TGTGCCAGCAGTTACTCTCATAGCAATCAGCCCCAGCATTTT. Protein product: CASSYSHSNQPQHF.

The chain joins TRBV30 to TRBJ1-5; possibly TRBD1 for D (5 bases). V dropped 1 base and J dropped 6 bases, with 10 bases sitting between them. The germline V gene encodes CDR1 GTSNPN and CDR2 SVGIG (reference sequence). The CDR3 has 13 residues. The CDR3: CAWSGGQGQPQHF. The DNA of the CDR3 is TGTGCCTGGAGTGGGGGCCAAGGTCAGCCCCAGCATTTT.

CDR3 coding DNA: TGTGCCACCAAAGGGACAGGAGCCTACGAGCAGTACTTC. It codes for CATKGTGAYEQYF. The chain joins TRBV24-1 to TRBJ2-7; 8 bases fit TRBD1. Germline CDR1 KGHDR, CDR2 SFDVKD. After removal of 8 bases from V and 2 bases from J, the junction contained 4 bases not matched to a gene. CDR3 length: 13 amino acids.

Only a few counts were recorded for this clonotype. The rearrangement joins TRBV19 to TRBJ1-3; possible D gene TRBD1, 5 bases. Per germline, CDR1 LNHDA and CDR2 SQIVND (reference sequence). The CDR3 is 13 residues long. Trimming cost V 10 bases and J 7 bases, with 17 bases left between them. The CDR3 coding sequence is TGTGCCACCCTAAAGGACAATAGGAACACCATATATTTT. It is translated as CATLKDNRNTIYF.

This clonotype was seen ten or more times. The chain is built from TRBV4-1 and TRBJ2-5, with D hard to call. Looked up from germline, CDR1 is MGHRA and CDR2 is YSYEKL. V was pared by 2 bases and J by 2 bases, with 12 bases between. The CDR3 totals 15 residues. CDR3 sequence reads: CASSQHALRQETQYF. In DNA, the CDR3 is TGCGCCAGCAGCCAACACGCCTTGCGACAAGAGACCCAGTACTTC.

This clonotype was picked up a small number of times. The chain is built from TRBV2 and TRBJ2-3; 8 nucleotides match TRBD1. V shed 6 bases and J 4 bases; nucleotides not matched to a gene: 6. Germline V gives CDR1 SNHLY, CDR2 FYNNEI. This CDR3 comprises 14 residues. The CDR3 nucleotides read TGTGCCAGCAGAGGAACACAGGGGGCAGATACGCAGTATTTT. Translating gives CASRGTQGADTQYF.

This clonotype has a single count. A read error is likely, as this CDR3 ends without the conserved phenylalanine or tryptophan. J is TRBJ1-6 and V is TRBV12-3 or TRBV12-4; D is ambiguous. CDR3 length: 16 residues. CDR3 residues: CASSLGPSGKFSPLHS. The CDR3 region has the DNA TGTGCCAGCAGCTTAGGTCCCAGCGGCAAGTTTTCACCCCTCCACTCT.

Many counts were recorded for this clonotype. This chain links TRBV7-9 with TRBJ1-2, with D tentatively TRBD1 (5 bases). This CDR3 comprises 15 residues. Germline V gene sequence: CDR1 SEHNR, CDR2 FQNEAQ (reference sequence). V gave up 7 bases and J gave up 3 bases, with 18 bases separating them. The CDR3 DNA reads TGTGCCAGCACCCATGAGCAGGGTTTGGACTATGGCTACACCTTC. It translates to CASTHEQGLDYGYTF.

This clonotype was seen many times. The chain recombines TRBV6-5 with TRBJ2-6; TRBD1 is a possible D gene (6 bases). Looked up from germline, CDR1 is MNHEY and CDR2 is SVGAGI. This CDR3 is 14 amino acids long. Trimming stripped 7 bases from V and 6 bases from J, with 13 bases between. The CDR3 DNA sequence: TGTGCCAGCAAAGCAGGGGTCGCGGCCAACGTCCTGACTTTC. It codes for CASKAGVAANVLTF.

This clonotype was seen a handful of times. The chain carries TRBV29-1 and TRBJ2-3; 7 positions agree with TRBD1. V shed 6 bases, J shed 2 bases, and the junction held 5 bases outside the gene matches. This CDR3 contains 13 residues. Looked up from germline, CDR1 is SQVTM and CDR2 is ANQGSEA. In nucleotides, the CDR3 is TGCAGCGTGCGAGGGACAGCCACAGATACGCAGTATTTT. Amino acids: CSVRGTATDTQYF.

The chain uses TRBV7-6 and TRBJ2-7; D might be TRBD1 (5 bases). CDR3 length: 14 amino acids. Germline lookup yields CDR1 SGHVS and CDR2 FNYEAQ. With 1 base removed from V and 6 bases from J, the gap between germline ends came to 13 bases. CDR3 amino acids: CASSLEGRGGEQYF. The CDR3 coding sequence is TGTGCCAGCAGCTTAGAGGGTAGGGGTGGCGAGCAGTACTTC.